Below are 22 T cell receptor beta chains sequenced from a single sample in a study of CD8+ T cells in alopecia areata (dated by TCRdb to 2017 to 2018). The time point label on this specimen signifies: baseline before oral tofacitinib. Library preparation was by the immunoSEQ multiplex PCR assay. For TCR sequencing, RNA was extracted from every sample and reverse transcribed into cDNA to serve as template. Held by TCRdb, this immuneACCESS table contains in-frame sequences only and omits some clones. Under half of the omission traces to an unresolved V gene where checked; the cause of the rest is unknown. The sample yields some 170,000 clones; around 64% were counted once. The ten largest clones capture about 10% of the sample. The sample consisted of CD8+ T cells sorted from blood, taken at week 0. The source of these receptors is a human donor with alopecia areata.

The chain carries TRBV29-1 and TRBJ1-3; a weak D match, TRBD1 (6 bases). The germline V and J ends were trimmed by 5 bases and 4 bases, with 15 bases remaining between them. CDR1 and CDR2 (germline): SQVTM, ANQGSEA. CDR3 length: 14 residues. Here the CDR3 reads CSVRQEISGNTIYF. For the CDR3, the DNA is TGCAGCGTTAGACAGGAGATCTCAGGAAACACCATATATTTT.

The chain's CDR3 is CASSLALDSRDEKLFF. The CDR3, as DNA: TGTGCCAGCAGCTTAGCGCTTGACAGTCGAGATGAAAAACTGTTTTTT. This chain joins TRBV7-9 and TRBJ1-4, with a weak D call TRBD1 (5 bases). Germline lookup yields CDR1 SEHNR and CDR2 FQNEAQ (reference sequence). The germline V and J ends were trimmed by 0 bases and 6 bases, with 14 bases remaining between them. The CDR3 is made up of 16 amino acids. Full variable domain (outside the CDR3, taken from reference TRBV7-9 and TRBJ1-4): DTGVSQNPRHKITKRGQNVTFRCDPISEHNRLYWYRQTLGQGPEFLTYFQNEAQLEKSRLLSDRFSAERPKGSFSTLEIQRTEQGDSAMYLCASSLALDSRDEKLFFGSGTQLSVL.

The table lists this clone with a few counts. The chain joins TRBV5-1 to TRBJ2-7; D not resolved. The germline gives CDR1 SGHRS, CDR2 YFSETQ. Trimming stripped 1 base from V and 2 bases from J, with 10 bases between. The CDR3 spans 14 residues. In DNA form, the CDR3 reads TGCGCCAGCAGCTTGAGACCCGCAGCCTACGAGCAGTACTTC. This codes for CASSLRPAAYEQYF.

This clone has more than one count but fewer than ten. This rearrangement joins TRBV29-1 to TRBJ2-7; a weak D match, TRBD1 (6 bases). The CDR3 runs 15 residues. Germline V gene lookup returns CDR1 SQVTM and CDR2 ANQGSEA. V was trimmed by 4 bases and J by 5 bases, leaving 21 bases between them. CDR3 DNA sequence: TGCAGCGTTGGTAACCCAATGTCAGGGGTTAACGAGCAGTACTTC. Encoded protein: CSVGNPMSGVNEQYF.

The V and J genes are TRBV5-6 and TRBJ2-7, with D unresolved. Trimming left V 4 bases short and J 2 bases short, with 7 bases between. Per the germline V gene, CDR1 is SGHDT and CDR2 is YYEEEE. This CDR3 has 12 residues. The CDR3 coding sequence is TGTGCCAGCAGCCTCGGAGCCTACGAGCAGTACTTC. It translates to CASSLGAYEQYF.

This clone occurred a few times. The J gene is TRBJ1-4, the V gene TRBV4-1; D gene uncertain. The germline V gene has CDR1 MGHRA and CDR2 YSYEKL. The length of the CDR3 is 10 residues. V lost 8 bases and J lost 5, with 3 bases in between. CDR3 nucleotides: TGCGCCAGCGCCAATGAAAAACTGTTTTTT. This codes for CASANEKLFF.

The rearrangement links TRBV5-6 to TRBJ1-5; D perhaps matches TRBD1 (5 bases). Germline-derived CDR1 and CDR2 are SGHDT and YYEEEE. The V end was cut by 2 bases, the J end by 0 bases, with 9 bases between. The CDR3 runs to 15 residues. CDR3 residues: CASSFSTVSNQPQHF. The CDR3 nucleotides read TGTGCCAGCAGCTTCTCGACAGTTAGCAATCAGCCCCAGCATTTT.

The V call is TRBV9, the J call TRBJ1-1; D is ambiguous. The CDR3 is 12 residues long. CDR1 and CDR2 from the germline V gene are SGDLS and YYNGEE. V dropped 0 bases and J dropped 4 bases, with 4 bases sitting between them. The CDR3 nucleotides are TGTGCCAGCAGCGTAGATGGCACTGAAGCTTTCTTT. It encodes CASSVDGTEAFF. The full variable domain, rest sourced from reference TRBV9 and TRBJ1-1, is DSGVTQTPKHLITATGQRVTLRCSPRSGDLSVYWYQQSLDQGLQFLIQYYNGEERAKGNILERFSAQQFPDLHSELNLSSLELGDSALYFCASSVDGTEAFFGQGTRLTVV.

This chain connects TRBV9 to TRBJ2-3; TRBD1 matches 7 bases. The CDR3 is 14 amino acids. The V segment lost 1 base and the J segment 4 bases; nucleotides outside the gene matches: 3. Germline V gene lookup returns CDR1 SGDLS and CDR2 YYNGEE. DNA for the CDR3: TGTGCCAGCAGCGTAAACAGGGGTGCAGATACGCAGTATTTT. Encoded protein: CASSVNRGADTQYF.

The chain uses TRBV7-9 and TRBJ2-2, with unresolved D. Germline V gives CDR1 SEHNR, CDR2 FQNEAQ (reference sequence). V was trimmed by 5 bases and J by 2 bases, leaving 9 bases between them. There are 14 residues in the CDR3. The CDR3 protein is CASSNDANTGELFF. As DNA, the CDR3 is TGTGCCAGCAGCAATGACGCAAACACCGGGGAGCTGTTTTTT.

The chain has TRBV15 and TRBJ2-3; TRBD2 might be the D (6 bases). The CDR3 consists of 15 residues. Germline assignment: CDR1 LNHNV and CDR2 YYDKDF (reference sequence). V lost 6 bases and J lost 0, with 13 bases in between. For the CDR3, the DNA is TGTGCCACCAGGATAGCGGAAAAAAGCACAGATACGCAGTATTTT. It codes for CATRIAEKSTDTQYF. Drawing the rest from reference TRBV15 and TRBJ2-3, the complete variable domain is DAMVIQNPRYQVTQFGKPVTLSCSQTLNHNVMYWYQQKSSQAPKLLFHYYDKDFNNEADTPDNFQSRRPNTSFCFLDIRSPGLGDTAMYLCATRIAEKSTDTQYFGPGTRLTVL.

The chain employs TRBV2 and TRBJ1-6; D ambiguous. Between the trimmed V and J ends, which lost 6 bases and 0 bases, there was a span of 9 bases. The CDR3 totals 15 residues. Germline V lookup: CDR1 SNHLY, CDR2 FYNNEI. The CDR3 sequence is CASSDRSSYNSPLHF. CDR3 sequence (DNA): TGTGCCAGCAGCGACCGGAGCTCCTATAATTCACCCCTCCACTTT.

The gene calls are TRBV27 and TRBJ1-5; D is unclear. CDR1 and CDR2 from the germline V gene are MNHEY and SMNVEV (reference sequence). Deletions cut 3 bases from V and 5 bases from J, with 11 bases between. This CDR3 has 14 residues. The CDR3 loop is CASSLRAVDQPQHF. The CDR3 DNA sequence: TGTGCCAGCAGTTTGAGGGCAGTCGATCAGCCCCAGCATTTT.

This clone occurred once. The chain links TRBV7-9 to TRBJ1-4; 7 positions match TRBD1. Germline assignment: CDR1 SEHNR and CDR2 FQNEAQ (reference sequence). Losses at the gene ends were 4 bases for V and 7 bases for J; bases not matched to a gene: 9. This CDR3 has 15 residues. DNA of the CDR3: TGTGCCAGCAGCTACGACAGGGTTTATCCTGAAAAACTGTTTTTT. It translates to CASSYDRVYPEKLFF.

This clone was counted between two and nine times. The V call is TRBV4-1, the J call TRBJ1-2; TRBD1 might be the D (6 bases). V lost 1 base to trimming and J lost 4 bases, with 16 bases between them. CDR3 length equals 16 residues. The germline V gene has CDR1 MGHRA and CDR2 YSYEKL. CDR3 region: CASSQAITGSLYGYTF. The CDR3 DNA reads TGCGCCAGCAGCCAAGCGATCACAGGGTCGCTCTATGGCTACACCTTC.

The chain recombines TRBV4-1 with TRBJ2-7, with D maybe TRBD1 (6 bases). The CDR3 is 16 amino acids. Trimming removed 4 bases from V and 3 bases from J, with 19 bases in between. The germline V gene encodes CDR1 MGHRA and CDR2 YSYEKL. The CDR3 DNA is TGCGCCAGCAGCCCTGGGACCGGGACACTGATCTACGAGCAGTACTTC. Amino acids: CASSPGTGTLIYEQYF.

CDR3 in amino acids: CASSQDRQGTVYGYTF. As DNA, the CDR3 is TGTGCCAGCAGCCAAGATCGGCAGGGAACCGTGTATGGCTACACCTTC. The chain employs TRBV14 and TRBJ1-2; perhaps TRBD1 as D (5 bases). The CDR3 runs 16 residues. Per the germline V gene, CDR1 is SGHDN and CDR2 is FVKESK. Trimming took 0 bases from V and 5 from J, leaving 16 bases between them.

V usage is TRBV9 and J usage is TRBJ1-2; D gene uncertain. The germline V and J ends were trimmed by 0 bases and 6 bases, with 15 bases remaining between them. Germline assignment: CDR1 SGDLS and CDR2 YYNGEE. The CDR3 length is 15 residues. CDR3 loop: CASSVDPDLYDGYTF. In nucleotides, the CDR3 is TGTGCCAGCAGCGTAGATCCTGATCTTTATGATGGCTACACCTTC. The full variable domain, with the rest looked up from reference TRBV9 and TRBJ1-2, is DSGVTQTPKHLITATGQRVTLRCSPRSGDLSVYWYQQSLDQGLQFLIQYYNGEERAKGNILERFSAQQFPDLHSELNLSSLELGDSALYFCASSVDPDLYDGYTFGSGTRLTVV.

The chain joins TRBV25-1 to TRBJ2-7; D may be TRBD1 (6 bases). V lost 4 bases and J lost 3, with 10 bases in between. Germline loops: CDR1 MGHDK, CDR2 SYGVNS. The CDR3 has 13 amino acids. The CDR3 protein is CASSGTGFYEQYF. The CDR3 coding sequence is TGTGCCAGCAGTGGTACAGGGTTCTACGAGCAGTACTTC.

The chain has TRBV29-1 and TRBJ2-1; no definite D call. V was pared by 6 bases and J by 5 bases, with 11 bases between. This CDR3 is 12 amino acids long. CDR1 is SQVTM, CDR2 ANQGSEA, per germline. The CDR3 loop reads CSVADGNNEQFF. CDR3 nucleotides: TGCAGCGTGGCGGACGGCAACAATGAGCAGTTCTTC.

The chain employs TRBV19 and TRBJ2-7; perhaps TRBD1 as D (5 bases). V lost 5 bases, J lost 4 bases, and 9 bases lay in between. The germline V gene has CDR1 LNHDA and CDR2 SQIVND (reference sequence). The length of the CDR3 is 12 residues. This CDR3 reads CASSETGYEQYF. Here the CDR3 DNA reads TGTGCCAGTAGTGAAACAGGTTACGAGCAGTACTTC.

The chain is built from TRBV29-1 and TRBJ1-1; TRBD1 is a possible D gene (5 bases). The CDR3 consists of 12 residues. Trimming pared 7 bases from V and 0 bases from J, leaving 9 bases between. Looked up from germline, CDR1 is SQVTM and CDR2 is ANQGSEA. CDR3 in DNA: TGCAGCGCGGGGCGGATGAACACTGAAGCTTTCTTT. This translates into CSAGRMNTEAFF. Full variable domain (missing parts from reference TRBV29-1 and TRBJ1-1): SAVISQKPSRDICQRGTSLTIQCQVDSQVTMMFWYRQQPGQSLTLIATANQGSEATYESGFVIDKFPISRPNLTFSTLTVSNMSPEDSSIYLCSAGRMNTEAFFGQGTRLTVV.